This T cell receptor beta chain stems from a study of cytomegalovirus exposure and HLA in healthy donors. The CDR3 is 15 residues long. The germline V gene has CDR1 ENHRY and CDR2 SYGVKD. Between the trimmed V and J ends, which lost 0 bases and 3 bases, there was a span of 11 bases. Method: immunoSEQ multiplex PCR; TCRdb's copy keeps in-frame clones and lacks some. The repertoire includes about 200,000 clones, roughly 77% of them detected once, and 1% to 1.5% sits in the top ten. The receptor was derived from a woman under 40 in good health and CMV-seronegative. The chain recombines TRBV10-3 with TRBJ1-2; TRBD1 might be the D (5 bases). Sequences were obtained from PBMCs. DNA for the CDR3: TGTGCCATCAGTGAGTCGAACAGGAACCACTATGGCTACACCTTC. Its translation: CAISESNRNHYGYTF.